This T cell receptor beta chain was profiled in a study of technical replicates of blood from a handful of donors. The method was immunoSEQ multiplex PCR; TCRdb's version includes in-frame clones alone and lacks a portion of them. The data contain tens of thousands of clones, around 91% of them singletons. There are 15 residues in the CDR3. Germline V gene data show CDR1 as SGHTA and CDR2 as FQGTGA. After removal of 5 bases from V and 3 bases from J, the junction contained 6 bases not matched to a gene. Sequencing was performed on T cells isolated from PBMCs. This receptor was obtained from a human donor in good health. This chain connects TRBV7-3 to TRBJ2-5; 10 bases map to TRBD2. The DNA of the CDR3 is TGTGCCAGCAGCCCTGGGACTAGCGATAAAGAGACCCAGTACTTC. It yields the protein CASSPGTSDKETQYF.